This entry is about one TCR beta chain. The data stem from a study of blood T cell repertoires in COVID-19. Study-wide background: T cells, B-cell-depleted T cells, or PBMCs provided the cDNA or gDNA that served as material.

Germline lookup yields CDR1 MNHNS and CDR2 SASEGT. V gave up 3 bases and J gave up 5 bases; unmatched junction bases: 4. This CDR3 is built from 13 residues. Data came from immunoSEQ multiplex PCR; TCRdb stores just in-frame clones and leaves some out. The sample carries some 120,000 clones, over 70% recorded once. The clonotype originates from a man at least 80 years old with active or convalescent COVID-19. The chain has TRBV6-1 and TRBJ2-7; the match to TRBD1 covers 7 bases. The sequencing input was peripheral blood. The CDR3: CASSDQGDHEQYF. DNA of the CDR3: TGTGCCAGCAGTGATCAGGGGGACCACGAGCAGTACTTC.